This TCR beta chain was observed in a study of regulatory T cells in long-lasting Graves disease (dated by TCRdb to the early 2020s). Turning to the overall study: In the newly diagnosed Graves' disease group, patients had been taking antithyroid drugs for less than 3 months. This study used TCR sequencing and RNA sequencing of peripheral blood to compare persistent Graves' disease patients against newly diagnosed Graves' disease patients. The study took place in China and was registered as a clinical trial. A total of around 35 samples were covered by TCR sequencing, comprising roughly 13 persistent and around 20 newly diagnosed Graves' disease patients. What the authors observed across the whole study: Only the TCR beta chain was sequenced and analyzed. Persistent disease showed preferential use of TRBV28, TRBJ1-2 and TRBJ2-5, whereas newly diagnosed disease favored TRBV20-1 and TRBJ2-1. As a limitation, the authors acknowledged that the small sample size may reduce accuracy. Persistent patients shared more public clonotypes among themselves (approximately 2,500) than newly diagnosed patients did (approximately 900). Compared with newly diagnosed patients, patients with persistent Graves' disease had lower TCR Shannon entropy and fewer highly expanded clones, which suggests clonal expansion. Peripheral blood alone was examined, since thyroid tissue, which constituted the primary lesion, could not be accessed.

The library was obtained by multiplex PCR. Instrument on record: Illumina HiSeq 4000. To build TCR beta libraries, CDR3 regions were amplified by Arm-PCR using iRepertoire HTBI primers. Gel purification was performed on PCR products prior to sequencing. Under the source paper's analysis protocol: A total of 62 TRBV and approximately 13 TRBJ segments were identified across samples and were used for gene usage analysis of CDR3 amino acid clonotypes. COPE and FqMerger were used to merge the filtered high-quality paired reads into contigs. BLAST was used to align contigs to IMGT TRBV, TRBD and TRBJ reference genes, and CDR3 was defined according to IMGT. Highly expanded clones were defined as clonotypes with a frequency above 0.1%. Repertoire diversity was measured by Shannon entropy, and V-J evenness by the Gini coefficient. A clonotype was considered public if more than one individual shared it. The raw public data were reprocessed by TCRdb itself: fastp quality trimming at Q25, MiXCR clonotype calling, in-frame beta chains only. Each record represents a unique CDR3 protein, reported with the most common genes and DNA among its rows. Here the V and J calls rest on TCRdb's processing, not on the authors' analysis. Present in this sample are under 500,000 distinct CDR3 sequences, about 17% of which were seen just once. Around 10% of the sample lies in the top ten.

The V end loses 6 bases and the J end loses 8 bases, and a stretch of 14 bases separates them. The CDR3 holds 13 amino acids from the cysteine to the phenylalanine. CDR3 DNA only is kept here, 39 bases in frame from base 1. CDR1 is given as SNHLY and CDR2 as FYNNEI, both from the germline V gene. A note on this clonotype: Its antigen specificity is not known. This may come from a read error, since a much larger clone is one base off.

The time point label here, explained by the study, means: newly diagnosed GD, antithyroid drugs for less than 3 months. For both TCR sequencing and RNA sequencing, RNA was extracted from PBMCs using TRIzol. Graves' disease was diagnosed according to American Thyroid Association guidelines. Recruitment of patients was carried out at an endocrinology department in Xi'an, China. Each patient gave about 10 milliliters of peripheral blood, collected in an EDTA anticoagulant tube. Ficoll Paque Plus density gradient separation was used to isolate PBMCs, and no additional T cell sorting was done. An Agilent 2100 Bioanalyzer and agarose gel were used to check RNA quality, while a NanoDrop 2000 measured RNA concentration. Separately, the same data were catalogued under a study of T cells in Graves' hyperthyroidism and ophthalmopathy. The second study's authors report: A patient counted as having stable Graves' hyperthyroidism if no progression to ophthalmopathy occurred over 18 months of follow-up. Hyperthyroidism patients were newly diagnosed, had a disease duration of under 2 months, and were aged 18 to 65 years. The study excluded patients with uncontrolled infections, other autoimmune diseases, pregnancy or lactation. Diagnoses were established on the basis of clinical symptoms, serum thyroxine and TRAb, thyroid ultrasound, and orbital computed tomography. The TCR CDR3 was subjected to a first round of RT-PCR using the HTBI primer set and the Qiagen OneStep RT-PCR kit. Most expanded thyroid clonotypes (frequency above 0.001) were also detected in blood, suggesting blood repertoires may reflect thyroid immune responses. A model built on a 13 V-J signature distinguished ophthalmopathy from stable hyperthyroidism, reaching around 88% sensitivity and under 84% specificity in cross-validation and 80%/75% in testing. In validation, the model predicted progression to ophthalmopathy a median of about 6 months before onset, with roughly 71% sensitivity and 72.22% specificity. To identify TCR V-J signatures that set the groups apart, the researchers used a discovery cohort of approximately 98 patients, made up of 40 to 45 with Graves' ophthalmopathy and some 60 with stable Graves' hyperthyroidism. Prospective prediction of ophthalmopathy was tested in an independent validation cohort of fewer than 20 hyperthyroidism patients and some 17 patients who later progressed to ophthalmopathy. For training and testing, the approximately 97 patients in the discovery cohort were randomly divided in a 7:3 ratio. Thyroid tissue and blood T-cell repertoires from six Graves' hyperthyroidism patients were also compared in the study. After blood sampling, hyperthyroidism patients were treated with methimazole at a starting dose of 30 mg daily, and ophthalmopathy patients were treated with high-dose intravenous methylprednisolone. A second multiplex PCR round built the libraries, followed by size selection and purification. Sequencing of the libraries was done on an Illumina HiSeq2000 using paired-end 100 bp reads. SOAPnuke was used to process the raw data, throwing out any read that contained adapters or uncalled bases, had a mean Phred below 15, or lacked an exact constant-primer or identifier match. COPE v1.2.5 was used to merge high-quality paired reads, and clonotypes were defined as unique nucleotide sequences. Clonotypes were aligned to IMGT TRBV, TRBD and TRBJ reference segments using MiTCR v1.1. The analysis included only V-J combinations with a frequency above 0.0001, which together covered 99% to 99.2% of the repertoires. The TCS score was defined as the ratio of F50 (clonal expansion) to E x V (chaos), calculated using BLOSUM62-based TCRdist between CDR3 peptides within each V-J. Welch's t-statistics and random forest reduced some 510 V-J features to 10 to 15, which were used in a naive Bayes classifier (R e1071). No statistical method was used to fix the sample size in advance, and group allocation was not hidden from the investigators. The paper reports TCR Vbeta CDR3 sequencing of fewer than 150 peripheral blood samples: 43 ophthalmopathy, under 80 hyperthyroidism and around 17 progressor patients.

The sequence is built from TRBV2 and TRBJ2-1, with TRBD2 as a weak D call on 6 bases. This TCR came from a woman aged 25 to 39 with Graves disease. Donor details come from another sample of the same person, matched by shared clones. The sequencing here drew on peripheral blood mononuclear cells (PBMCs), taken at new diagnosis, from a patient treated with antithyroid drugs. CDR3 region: CASRAGKVDEQFF. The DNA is TGTGCCAGCAGGGCGGGGAAGGTGGATGAGCAGTTCTTC. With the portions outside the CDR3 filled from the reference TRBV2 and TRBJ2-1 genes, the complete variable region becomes EPEVTQTPSHQVTQMGQEVILRCVPISNHLYFYWYRQILGQKVEFLVSFYNNEISEKSEIFDDQFSVERPDGSNFTLKIRSTKLEDSAMYFCASRAGKVDEQFFGPGTRLTVL.